This TCR beta chain was recovered during a study of blood T cells in healthy people across ages. CDR3 length: 16 amino acids. Trimming left V 7 bases short and J 1 base short, with 19 bases between. Germline V gene sequence: CDR1 MDHEN, CDR2 SYDVKM. Every donor gave 7.5 to 10 milliliters of peripheral blood. A sample-barcoded 5' primer and a J-beta primer mix were used in a second PCR of about 7 to 12 cycles. TCRdb recomputed calls from the 5' RACE reads with MiXCR, one row per CDR3 protein. The sample includes about 670,000 distinct CDR3 sequences, around 41% of them seen just once. The rearrangement joins TRBV28 to TRBJ1-1; no definite D call. This receptor was taken from a man older than 75 in good health. The sequenced sample was blood. CDR3 DNA sequence: TGTGCCAGCACCCCCGTGATTGGGCGGCGGAACACTGAAGCTTTCTTT. Its protein is CASTPVIGRRNTEAFF.